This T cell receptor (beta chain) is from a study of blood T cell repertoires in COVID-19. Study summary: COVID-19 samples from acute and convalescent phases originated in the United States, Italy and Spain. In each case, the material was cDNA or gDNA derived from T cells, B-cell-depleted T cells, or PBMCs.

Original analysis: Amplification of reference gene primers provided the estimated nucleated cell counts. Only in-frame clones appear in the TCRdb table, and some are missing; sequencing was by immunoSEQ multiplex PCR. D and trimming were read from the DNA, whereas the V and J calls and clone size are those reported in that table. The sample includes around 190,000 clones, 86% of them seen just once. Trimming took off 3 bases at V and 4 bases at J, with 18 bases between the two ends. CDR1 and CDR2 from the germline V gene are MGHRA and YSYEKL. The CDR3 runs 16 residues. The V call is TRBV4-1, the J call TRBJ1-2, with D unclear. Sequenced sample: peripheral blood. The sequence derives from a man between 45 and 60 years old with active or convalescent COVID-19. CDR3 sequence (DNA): TGCGCCAGCAGCCATAGGAAAGGTGGGCAGGCCTATGGCTACACCTTC. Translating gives CASSHRKGGQAYGYTF.